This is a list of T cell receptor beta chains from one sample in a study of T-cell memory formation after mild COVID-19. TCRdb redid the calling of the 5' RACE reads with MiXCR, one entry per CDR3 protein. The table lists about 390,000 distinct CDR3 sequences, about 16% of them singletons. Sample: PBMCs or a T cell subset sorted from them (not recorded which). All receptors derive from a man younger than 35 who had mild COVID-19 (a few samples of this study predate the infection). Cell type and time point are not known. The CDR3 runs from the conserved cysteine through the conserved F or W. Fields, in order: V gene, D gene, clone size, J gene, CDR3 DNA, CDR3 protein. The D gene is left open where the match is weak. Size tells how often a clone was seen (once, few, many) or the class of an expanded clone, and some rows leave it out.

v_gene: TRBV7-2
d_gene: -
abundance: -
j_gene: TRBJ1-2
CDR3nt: TGTGCCAGCAGCGCCATTCCCTATGGCTACACCTTC
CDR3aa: CASSAIPYGYTF

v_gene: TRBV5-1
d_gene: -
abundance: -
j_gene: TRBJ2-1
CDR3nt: TGCGCCAGCAGCTCCGTAGGGAACAATGAGCAGTTCTTC
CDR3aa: CASSSVGNNEQFF

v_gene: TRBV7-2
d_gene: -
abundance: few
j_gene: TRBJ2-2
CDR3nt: TGTGCCAGCAGCTCGGGACATTCGAACACCGGGGAGCTGTTTTTT
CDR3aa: CASSSGHSNTGELFF

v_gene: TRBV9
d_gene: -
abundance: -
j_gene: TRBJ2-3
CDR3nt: TGTGCCAGCAGCGTACAGGGGGGGAGCACAGATACGCAGTATTTT
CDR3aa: CASSVQGGSTDTQYF

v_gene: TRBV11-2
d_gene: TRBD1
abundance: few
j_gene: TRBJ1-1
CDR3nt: TGTGCCAGCAGATCAGATCCGGGACAGGGTAGGACTGAAGCTTTCTTT
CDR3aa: CASRSDPGQGRTEAFF

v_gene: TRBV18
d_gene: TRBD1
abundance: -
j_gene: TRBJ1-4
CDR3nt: TGTGCCAGCTCACCAAGGGACAGTGAAAAACTGTTTTTT
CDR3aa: CASSPRDSEKLFF

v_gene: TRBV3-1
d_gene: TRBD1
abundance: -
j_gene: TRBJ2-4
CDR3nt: TGTGCCAGCAGCCAAGAAGGGACAGGGGGCGGCATTCAGTACTTC
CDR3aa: CASSQEGTGGGIQYF

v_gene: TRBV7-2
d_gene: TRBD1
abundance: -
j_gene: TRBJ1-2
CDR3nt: TGTGCCAGCAGCTTAGCCCTGCAGGGGGTCTATGGCTACACCTTC
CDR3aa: CASSLALQGVYGYTF

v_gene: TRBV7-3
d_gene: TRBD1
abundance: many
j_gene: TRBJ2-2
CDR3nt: TGTGCCAGCAGCTTGGGACAGGGCAAGACCGGGGAGCTGTTTTTT
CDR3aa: CASSLGQGKTGELFF

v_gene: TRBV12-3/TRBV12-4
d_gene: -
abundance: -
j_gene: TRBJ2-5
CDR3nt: TGTGCCAGCAGTTTACGGAATCGGGAGACCCAGTACTTC
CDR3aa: CASSLRNRETQYF

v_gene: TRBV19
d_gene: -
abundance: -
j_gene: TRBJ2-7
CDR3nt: TGTGCCAGTAGAACCTCCGGGACTGGTTACGAGCAGTACTTC
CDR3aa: CASRTSGTGYEQYF

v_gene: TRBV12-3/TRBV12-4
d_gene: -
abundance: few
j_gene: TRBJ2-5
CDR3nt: TGTGCCAGCAGTCAGACTTCCAGAGGGGAGACCCAGTACTTC
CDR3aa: CASSQTSRGETQYF

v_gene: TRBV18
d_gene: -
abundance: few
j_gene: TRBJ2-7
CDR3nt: TGTGCCAGCTCACCGGGACCGGGGCTCAACGAGCAGTACTTC
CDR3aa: CASSPGPGLNEQYF

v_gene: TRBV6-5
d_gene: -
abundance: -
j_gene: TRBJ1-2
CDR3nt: TGTGCCAGCAGTTACGGAGCCGGCAGCTACACCTTC
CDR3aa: CASSYGAGSYTF

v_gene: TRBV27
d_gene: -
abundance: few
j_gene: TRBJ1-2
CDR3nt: TGTGCCAGCAGTCAACGGGGGATGGACAGCTACTATGGCTACACCTTC
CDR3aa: CASSQRGMDSYYGYTF

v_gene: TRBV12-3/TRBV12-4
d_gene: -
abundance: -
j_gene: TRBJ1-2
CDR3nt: TGTGCCAGCAGCTCTCGAACAGGGCACGGCTACACCTTC
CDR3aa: CASSSRTGHGYTF

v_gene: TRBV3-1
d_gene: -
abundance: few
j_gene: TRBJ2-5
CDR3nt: TGTGCCAGCAGCCAAGAACCTTCGGGGGAGACCCAGTACTTC
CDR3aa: CASSQEPSGETQYF

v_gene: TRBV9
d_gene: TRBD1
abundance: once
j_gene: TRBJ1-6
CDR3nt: TGTGCCAGCAGCGAAGGACAGGGGGCGCCTTATAATTCACCCCTCCACTTT
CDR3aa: CASSEGQGAPYNSPLHF

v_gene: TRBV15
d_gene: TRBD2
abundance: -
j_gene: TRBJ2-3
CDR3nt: TGTGCCACCAGCAGAGCGATAGCGGGGGCCTCAGATACGCAGTATTTT
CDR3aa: CATSRAIAGASDTQYF

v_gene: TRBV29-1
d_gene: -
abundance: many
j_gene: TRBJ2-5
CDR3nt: TGCAGCGTTGAACAGGGCCCCCAAGAGACCCAGTACTTC
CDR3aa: CSVEQGPQETQYF

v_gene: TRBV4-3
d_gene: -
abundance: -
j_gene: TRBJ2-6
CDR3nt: TGCGCCAGCAGCCACGCCGCAGGGTTCCACGACGGGGCCAACGTCCTGACTTTC
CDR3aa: CASSHAAGFHDGANVLTF

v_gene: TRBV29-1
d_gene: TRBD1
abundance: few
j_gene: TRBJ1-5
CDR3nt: TGCAGCGTTGTATTATTTGAGGGGGCAGGTAGGAATCAGCCCCAGCATTTT
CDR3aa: CSVVLFEGAGRNQPQHF

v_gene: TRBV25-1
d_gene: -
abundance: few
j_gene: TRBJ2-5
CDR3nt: TGTGCCAGCAGTTTAACGGGGGCGTACCAAGAGACCCAGTACTTC
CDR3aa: CASSLTGAYQETQYF

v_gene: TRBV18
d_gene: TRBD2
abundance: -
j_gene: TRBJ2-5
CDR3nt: TGTGCCAGCTCACCACGGACTAGCGGGGGTACGGGAGAGACCCAGTACTTC
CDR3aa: CASSPRTSGGTGETQYF

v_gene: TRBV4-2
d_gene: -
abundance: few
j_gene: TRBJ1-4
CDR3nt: TGTGCCAGCAGCCAAGAGGTCCGGGGAAATGAAAAACTGTTTTTT
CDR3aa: CASSQEVRGNEKLFF

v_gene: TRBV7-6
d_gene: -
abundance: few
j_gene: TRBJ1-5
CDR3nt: TGTGCCAGCAGCCCGACAGCGTTTAGCAATCAGCCCCAGCATTTT
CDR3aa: CASSPTAFSNQPQHF

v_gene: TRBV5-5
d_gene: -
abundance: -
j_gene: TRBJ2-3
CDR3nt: TGTGCCAGCAGCGATGGACGGGGAGGTCGCACAGATACGCAGTATTTT
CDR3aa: CASSDGRGGRTDTQYF

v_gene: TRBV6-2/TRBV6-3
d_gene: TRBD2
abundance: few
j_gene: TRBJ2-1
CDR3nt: TGTGCCAGCAGTGGGGCGGGGGGGCCTTCTAGTGAGCAGTTCTTC
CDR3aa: CASSGAGGPSSEQFF

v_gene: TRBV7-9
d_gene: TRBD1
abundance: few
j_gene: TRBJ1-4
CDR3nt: TGTGCCAGCAGCTTTCGCGGGACAGGGGATGAAAAACTGTTTTTT
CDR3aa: CASSFRGTGDEKLFF

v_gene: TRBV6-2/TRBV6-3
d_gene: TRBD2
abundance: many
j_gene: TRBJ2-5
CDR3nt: TGTGCCAGCAGTCCCCGGACTAGCGGGGTCCAGGAGACCCAGTACTTC
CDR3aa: CASSPRTSGVQETQYF

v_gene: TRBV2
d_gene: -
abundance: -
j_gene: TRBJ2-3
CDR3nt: TGTGCCAGCAGGTATTTGGCAGCCGGTCCGCAGTATTTT
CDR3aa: CASRYLAAGPQYF

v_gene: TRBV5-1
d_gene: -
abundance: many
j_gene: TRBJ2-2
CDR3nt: TGCGCCAGCAGCTCGGGGCGCGGCGGGGAGCTGTTTTTT
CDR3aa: CASSSGRGGELFF

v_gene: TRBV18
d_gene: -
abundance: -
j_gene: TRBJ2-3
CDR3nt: TGTACCGGGGCCGCCGACGGCACAGATACGCAGTATTTT
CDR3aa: CTGAADGTDTQYF

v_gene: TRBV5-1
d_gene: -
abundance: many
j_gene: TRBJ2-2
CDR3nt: TGCGCCAGCAGCCCGGGACAACCGAACACCGGGGAGCTGTTTTTT
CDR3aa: CASSPGQPNTGELFF

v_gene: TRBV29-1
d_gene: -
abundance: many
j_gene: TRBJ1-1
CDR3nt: TGCAGCGCGATGGCGGGGTGGGCCATGAACACTGAAGCTTTCTTT
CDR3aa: CSAMAGWAMNTEAFF

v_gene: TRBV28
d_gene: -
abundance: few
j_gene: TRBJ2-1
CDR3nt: TGTGCCAGCAGGACCGACGATGAGCAGTTCTTC
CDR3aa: CASRTDDEQFF

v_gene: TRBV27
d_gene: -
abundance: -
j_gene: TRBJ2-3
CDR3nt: TGTGCCAGGGAGCCGAGGGATACGCAGTATTTT
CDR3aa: CAREPRDTQYF

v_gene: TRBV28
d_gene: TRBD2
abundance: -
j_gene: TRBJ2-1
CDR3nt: TGTGCCAGCAGTTTATGGGGGACTAGTCGTGGGGATGAGCAGTTCTTC
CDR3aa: CASSLWGTSRGDEQFF

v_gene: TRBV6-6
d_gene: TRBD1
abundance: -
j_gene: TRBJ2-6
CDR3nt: TGTGCCAGCAGACAGGGGTTCTCTGGGGCCAACGTCCTGACTTTC
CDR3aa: CASRQGFSGANVLTF

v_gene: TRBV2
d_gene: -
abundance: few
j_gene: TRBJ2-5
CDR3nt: TGTGCCAGCAGTGAGATGACAGGACAGGAGACCCAGTACTTC
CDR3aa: CASSEMTGQETQYF

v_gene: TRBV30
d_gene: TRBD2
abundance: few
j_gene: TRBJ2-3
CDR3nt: TGTGCCTGGAGTGTACGGGGCGGGGGGGCAGATACGCAGTATTTT
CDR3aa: CAWSVRGGGADTQYF

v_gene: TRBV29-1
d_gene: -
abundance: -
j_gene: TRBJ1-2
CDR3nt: TGCAGCGCCCCGACAGACGGCTACACCTTC
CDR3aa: CSAPTDGYTF

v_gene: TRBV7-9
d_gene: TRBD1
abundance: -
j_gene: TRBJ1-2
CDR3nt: TGTGCCAGCAGTTTCGGTCCTTACGACCGGGACAGTAAGGATGGCTACACCTTC
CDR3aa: CASSFGPYDRDSKDGYTF

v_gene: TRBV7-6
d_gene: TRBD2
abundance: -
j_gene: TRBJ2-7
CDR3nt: TGTGCCAGCAGCTTAGAACCTAGCGGGGGGGCCTACGAGCAGTACTTC
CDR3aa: CASSLEPSGGAYEQYF

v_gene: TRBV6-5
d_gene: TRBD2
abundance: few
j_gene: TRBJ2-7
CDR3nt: TGTGCCAGCAGTCCCCGGGGGGGCCACGAGCAGTACTTC
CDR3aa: CASSPRGGHEQYF

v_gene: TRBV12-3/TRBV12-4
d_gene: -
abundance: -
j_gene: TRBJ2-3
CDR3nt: TGTGCCAGCAGTTCCCGGGTCCTAGATACGCAGTATTTT
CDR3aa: CASSSRVLDTQYF

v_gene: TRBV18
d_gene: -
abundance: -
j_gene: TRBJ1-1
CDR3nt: TGTGCCAGCTCATCCAGCCCAAGTGCTGAAGCTTTCTTT
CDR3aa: CASSSSPSAEAFF

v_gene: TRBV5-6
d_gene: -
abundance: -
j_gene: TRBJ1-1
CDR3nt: TGTGCCAGCAGCTCCTCCGGGCCTGAAGCTTTCTTT
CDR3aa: CASSSSGPEAFF

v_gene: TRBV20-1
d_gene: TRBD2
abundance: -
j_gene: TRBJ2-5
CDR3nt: TGCAGTGCTAGAGATCTGGCGGGGGTTGGGACCCAGTACTTC
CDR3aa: CSARDLAGVGTQYF

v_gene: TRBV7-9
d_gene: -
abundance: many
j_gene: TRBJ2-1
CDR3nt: TGTGCCAGCAGGGCCTACGGGGATCCCTCCTACAATGAGCAGTTCTTC
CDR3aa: CASRAYGDPSYNEQFF

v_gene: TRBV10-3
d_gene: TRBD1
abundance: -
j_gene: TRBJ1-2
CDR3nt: TGTGCCACCTACAATGACAGGGCGGCCTATGGCTACACCTTC
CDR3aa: CATYNDRAAYGYTF

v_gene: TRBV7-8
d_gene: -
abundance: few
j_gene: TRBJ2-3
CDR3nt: TGTGCCAGCAGCTTAGTTGGGGGGGGGCTGGCAGATACGCAGTATTTT
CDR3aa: CASSLVGGGLADTQYF

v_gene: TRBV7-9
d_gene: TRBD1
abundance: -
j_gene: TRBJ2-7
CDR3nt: TGTGCCAGCAGCTCTTACAGGGGGCGAACCCCCTTCTACGAGCAGTACTTC
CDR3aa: CASSSYRGRTPFYEQYF